The T cell receptor beta chain under discussion was sequenced for a study of cytomegalovirus exposure and HLA in healthy donors. Study-level information: Counted in an early data release were approximately 85 million unique TCRs from HLA-typed donors. Study-level points and caveats: The records held CMV serostatus as the only immune exposure information.

The PCR made use of 60 Vbeta and 13 Jbeta primers. In the authors' workflow: There were 80 million to 95 million unique TCR beta chains by a later count, and approximately 10 million of them were shared. Sequenced by immunoSEQ multiplex PCR; TCRdb stores in-frame clones only, minus some. For V, J and clone size, that table is used; D and trimming come from the DNA. The sample contains about 92,000 clones, roughly 71% of which appear only once. Details on this clone: Antigen specificity is unknown.

Trimming at V came to 8 bases and at J to 5 bases, leaving 10 bases not matched to a gene. From germline, CDR1 is SQVTM and CDR2 ANQGSEA. This CDR3 comprises 13 residues. V and J are TRBV29-1 and TRBJ2-7, with 9 bases fitting TRBD1. The source material was PBMCs. This sequence was found in a middle-aged man in good health and CMV-seronegative. CDR3 in DNA: TGCAGCCCTGGGGGACAGGGAGAGGACGAGCAGTACGTC. This gives the protein CSPGGQGEDEQYV.